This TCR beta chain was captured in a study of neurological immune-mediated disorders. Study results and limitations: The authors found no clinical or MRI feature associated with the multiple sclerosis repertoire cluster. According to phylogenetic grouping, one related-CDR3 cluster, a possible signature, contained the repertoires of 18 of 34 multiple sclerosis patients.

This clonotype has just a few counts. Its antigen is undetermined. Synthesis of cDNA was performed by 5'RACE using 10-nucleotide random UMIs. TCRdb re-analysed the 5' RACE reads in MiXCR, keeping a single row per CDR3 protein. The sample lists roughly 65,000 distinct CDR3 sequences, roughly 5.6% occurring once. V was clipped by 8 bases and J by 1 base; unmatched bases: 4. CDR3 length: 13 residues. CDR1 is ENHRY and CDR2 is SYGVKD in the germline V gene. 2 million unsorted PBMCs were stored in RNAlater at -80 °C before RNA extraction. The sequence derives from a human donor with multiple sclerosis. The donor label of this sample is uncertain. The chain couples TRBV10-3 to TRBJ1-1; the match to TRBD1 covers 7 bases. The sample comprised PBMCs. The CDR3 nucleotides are TGTGCCATCTTCGACAGGGAGAACACTGAAGCTTTCTTT. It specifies CAIFDRENTEAFF.